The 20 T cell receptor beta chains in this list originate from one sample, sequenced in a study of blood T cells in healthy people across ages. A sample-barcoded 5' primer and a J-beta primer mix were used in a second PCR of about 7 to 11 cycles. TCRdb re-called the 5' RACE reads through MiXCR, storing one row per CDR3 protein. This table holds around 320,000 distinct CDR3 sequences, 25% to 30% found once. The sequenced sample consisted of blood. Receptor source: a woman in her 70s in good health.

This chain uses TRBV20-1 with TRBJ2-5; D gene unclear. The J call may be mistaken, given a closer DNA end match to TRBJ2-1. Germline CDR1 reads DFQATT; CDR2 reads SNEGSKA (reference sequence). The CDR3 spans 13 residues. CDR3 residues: CSARAQRPNEQFF. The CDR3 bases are TGCAGTGCTAGGGCCCAGAGACCCAATGAGCAGTTCTTC.

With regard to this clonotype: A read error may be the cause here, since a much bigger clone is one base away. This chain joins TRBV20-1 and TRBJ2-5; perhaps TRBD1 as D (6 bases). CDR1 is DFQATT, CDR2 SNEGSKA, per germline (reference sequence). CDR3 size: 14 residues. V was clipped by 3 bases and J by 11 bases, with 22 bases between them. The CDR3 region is CSARGADPGDEQYF. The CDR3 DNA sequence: TGCAGTGCTAGGGGGGCGGACCCAGGGGATGAGCAGTACTTC.

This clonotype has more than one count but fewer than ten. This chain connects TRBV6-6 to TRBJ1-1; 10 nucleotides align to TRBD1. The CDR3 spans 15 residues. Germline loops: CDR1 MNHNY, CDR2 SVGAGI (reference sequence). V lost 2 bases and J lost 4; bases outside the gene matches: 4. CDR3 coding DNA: TGTGCCAGCAGTTACGGGGGACAGGGGACCACTGAAGCTTTCTTT. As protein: CASSYGGQGTTEAFF.

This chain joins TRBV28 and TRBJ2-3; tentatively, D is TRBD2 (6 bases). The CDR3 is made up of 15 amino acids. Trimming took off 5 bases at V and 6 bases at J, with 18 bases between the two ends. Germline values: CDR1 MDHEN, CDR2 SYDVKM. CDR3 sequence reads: CASSPPAGMGDTQYF. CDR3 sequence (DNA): TGTGCCAGCAGTCCACCGGCGGGAATGGGGGATACGCAGTATTTT.

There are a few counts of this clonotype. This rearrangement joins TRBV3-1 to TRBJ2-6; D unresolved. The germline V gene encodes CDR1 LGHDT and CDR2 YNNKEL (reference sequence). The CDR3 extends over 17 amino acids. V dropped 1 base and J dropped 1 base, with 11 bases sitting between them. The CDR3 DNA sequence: TGTGCCAGCAGCCAAGTCGCTTTTAGGTCTGGGGCCAACGTCCTGACTTTC. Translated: CASSQVAFRSGANVLTF.

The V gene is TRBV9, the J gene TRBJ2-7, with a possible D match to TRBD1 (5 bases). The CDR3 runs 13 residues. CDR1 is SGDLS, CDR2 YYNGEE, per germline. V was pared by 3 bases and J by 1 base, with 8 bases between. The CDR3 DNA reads TGTGCCAGCAGCGCGGACACGTCCTACGAGCAGTACTTC. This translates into CASSADTSYEQYF.

The CDR3, as DNA: TGTGCCAGCAGACCACCCGGGACAGGGTATGAGCAGTTCTTC. It codes for CASRPPGTGYEQFF. The chain couples TRBV6-2 or TRBV6-3 to TRBJ2-1, with 9 nucleotides matching TRBD1. V lost 6 bases and J lost 8; bases outside the gene matches: 8. This CDR3 has 14 residues. Per germline, CDR1 MNHEY and CDR2 SVGEGT.

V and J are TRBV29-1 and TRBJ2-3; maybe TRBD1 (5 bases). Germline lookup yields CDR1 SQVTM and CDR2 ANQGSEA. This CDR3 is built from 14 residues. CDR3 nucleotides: TGCACCTTTCTTCCCTTCCAAGGGGCTGGGGCGCAGTATTTT. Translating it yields CTFLPFQGAGAQYF.

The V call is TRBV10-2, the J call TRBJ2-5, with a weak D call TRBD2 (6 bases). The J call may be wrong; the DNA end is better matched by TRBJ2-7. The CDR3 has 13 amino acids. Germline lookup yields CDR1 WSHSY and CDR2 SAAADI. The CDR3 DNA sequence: TGCGCCAGCAGGGGGGACTCTAACTACGAGCAGTACTTC. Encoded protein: CASRGDSNYEQYF.

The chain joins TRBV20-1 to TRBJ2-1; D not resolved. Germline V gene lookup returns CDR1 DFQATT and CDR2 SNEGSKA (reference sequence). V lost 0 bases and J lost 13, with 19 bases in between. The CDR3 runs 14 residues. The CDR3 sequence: CSARDLSAAVTQFF. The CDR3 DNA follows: TGCAGTGCTAGAGATCTCAGTGCGGCGGTGACCCAGTTCTTC.

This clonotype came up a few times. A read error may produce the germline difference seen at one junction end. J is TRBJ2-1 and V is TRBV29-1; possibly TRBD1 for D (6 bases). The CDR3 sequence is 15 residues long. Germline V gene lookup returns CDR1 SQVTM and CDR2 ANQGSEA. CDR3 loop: CSVETGFGPANGQFF. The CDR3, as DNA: TGCAGCGTTGAGACAGGATTTGGCCCGGCCAATGGGCAGTTCTTC.

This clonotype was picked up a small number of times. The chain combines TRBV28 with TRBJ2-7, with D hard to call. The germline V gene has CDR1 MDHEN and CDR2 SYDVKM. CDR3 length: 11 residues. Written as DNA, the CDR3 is TGTGCAGTTGGGCAGACCTACGAGCAGTACTTC. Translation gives CAVGQTYEQYF. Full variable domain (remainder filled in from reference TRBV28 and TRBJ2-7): DVKVTQSSRYLVKRTGEKVFLECVQDMDHENMFWYRQDPGLGLRLIYFSYDVKMKEKGDIPEGYSVSREKKERFSLILESASTNQTSMYLCAVGQTYEQYFGPGTRLTVT.

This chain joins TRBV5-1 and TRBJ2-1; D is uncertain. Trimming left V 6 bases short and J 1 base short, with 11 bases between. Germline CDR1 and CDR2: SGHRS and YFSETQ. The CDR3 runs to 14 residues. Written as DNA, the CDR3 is TGCGCCAGCACCCCCGAGTGGTCCTACAATGAGCAGTTCTTC. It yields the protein CASTPEWSYNEQFF.

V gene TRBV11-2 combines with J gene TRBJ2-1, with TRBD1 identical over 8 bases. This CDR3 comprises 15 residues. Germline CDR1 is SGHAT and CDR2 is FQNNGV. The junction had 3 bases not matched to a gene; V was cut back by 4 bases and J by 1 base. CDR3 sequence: CASSSNRGSYNEQFF. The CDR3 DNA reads TGTGCCAGCAGCTCCAACAGGGGGTCCTACAATGAGCAGTTCTTC.

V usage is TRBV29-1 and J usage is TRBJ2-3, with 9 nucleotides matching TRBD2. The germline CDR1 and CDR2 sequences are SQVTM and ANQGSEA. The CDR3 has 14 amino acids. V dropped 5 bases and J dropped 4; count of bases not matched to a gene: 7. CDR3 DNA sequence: TGCAGCGTTTCCGGGACTAGCCCGTCAGATACGCAGTATTTT. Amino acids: CSVSGTSPSDTQYF.

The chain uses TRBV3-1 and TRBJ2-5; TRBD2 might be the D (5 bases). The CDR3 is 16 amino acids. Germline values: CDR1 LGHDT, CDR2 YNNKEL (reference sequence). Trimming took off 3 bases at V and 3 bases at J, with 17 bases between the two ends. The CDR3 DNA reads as TGTGCCAGCAGCCAGCTTCTAGCCGGAGCGAAAGAGACCCAGTACTTC. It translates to CASSQLLAGAKETQYF.

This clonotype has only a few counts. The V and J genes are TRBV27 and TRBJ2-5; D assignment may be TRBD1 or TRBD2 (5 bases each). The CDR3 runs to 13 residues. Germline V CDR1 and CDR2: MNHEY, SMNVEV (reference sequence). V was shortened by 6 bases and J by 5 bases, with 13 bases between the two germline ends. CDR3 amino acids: CASSRRWGETQYF. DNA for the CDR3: TGTGCCAGCAGCAGGCGGTGGGGGGAGACCCAGTACTTC.

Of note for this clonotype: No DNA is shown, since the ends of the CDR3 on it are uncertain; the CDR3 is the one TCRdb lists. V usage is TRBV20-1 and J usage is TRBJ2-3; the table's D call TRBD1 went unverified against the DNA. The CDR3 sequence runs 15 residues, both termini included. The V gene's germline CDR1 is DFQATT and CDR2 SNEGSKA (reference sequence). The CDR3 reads CSAVGGGSPVDTQYF.

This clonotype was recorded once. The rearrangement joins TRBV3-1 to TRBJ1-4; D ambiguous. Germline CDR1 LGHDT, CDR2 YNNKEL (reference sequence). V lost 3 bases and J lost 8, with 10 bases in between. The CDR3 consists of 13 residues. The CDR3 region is CASSHLEDEKLFF. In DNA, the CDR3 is TGTGCCAGCAGCCATTTAGAGGACGAAAAACTGTTTTTT.

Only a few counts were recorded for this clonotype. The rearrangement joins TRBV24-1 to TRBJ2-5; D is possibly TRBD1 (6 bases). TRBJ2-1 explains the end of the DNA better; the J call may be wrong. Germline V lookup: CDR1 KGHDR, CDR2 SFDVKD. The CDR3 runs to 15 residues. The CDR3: CATSEVQGPRREQFF. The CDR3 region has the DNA TGTGCCACCAGTGAAGTTCAGGGGCCTCGTCGTGAGCAGTTCTTC.